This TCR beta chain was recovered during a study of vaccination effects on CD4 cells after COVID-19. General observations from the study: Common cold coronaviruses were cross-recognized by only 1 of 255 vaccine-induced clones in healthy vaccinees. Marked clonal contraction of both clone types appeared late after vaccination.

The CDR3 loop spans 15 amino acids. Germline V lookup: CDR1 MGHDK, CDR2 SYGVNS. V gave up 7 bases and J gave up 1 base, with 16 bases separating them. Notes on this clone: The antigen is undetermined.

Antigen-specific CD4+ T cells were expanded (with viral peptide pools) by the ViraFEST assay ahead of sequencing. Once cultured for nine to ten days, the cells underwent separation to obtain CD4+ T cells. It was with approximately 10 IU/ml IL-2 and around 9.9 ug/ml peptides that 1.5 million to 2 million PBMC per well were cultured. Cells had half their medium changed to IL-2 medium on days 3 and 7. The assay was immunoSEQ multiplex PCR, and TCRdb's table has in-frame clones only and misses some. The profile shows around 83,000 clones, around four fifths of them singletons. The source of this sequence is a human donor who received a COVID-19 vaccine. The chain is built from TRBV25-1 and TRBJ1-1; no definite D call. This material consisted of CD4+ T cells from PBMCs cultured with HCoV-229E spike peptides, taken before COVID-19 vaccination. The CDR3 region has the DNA TGTGCCAGCACCCCGTTGGGAGGAGGGAACACTGAAGCTTTCTTT. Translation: CASTPLGGGNTEAFF.